Listed below are T cell receptor beta chains from one sample, sequenced in a study of radiation and T cells in renal cell carcinoma. Measured with immunoSEQ multiplex PCR; TCRdb has only the in-frame clones, and not every one. The sample has 150,000 or so clones, 88% seen once; the top ten hold roughly 4%. The sequences come from blood, collected from a patient whose treatment included radiotherapy and nephrectomy. Receptor source: a woman between 65 and 79 years old with renal cell carcinoma. CDR3s include the opening cysteine and the closing phenylalanine or tryptophan. D genes are given only for firm matches. Part of the rows lack a size; the others show once, few, many or a class for expanded clones.

J,D,size,V,DNA,CDR3
TRBJ2-1,.,.,TRBV12-5,TGTGCTAGTGGTTTGGACCATGAGGGCCATGAGCAGTTCTTC,CASGLDHEGHEQFF
TRBJ2-1,TRBD2,.,TRBV29-1,TGCAGCGTTTCTAGCGGGGGGATCTCCTACAATGAGCAGTTCTTC,CSVSSGGISYNEQFF
TRBJ1-3,TRBD1,.,TRBV7-8,TGTGCCAGCAAACGGGACAGAAATAGGGCTGGAAACACCATATATTTT,CASKRDRNRAGNTIYF
TRBJ1-5,TRBD1,.,TRBV19,TGTGCCAGTAGTACCCGGGACAGAGGAGGTAGTCAGCCCCAGCATTTT,CASSTRDRGGSQPQHF
TRBJ1-1,TRBD1,.,TRBV11-2,TGTGCCAGCAGCTTAGATGGGACAGGGAGGGCTTTCTTT,CASSLDGTGRAFF
TRBJ1-2,.,.,TRBV5-4,TGTGCCAGCAGCCCGAGACAGGCCCCCTATGGCTACACCTTC,CASSPRQAPYGYTF
TRBJ2-5,TRBD1,.,TRBV28,TGTGCCAGCAGTTCACAGGGGGCCGGCACACTTAAGACCCAGTACTTC,CASSSQGAGTLKTQYF
TRBJ1-1,.,.,TRBV14,TGTGCCAGCAGCCCTTTTCGGGACTCCCGAAACCCAACTCTTCAAGCTTTCTTT,CASSPFRDSRNPTLQAFF
TRBJ1-1,.,.,TRBV5-5,TGTGCCAGCAGCTCAAGGACTTGGATCATGAACACTGAAGCTTTCTTT,CASSSRTWIMNTEAFF
TRBJ2-1,TRBD1,.,TRBV7-9,TGTGCCAGCAGCCCGAGACAGGGGGTATCCTCCTACAATGAGCAGTTCTTC,CASSPRQGVSSYNEQFF
TRBJ2-4,TRBD2,.,TRBV7-2,TGTGCCAGCAGCTTGGGGACTAACCCAAGACTGAGCTACATTCAGTACTTC,CASSLGTNPRLSYIQYF
TRBJ1-2,TRBD1,.,TRBV5-1,TGCGCCAGCAGCTTGGGACAGGGTGTAGACTATGGCTACACCTTC,CASSLGQGVDYGYTF
TRBJ2-7,TRBD1,once,TRBV19,TGTGCCAGTAGGGAACAGGGGGATTCTTCCTACGAGCAGTACTTC,CASREQGDSSYEQYF
TRBJ2-7,TRBD1,.,TRBV10-3,TGTGCCATCAGCCGCGACAGGGTCCGGCCCTACGAGCAGTACTTC,CAISRDRVRPYEQYF
TRBJ2-5,TRBD2,.,TRBV9,TGTGCCAGCAGCGTAGAGGCGGGGGGGCAAGAGACCCAGTACTTC,CASSVEAGGQETQYF
TRBJ2-1,.,.,TRBV2,TGTGCCAGCACGGGTTCTTACAATGAGCAGTTCTTC,CASTGSYNEQFF
TRBJ2-2,.,.,TRBV11-3,TGTGCCAGCAGCTTAGGTGGAGGTAACGGGGAGCTGTTTTTT,CASSLGGGNGELFF
TRBJ2-5,TRBD1,.,TRBV7-2,TGTGCCAGCAGCAGAGGGGGCCGTCAAGAGACCCAGTACTTC,CASSRGGRQETQYF
TRBJ1-6,.,.,TRBV6-5,TGTGCCAGCAGTTACGAGTTTAATTCACCCCTCCACTTT,CASSYEFNSPLHF
TRBJ1-2,.,.,TRBV28,TGTGCCAGCAGTTCTCACGTCTATGGCTACACCTTC,CASSSHVYGYTF
TRBJ1-2,TRBD1,.,TRBV28,TGTGCCAGCGGCACAGGGGGCGCGGTTAGCTATGGCTACACCTTC,CASGTGGAVSYGYTF
TRBJ2-7,TRBD2,.,TRBV7-2,TGTGCCAGCAGCTCCCAGCGGGGGGTCGAGCAGTACTTC,CASSSQRGVEQYF
TRBJ2-1,.,.,TRBV5-4,TGTGCCAGCAGCTTGGGAAGTGGATACGATGAGCAGTTCTTC,CASSLGSGYDEQFF
TRBJ2-7,.,.,TRBV7-9,TGTGCCAGCAGCCGGGACCAGACCTACGAGCAGTACTTC,CASSRDQTYEQYF
TRBJ2-7,TRBD1,.,TRBV5-1,TGCGCCAGCAGCTCGGGGACAGCCTCCTACGAGCAGTACTTC,CASSSGTASYEQYF
TRBJ2-3,.,few,TRBV11-1,TGTGCCAGCAGCTTGGGGGACACCCTCACAGATACGCAGTATTTT,CASSLGDTLTDTQYF
TRBJ2-5,TRBD2,.,TRBV11-3,TGTGCCACCCAGCGGGGTGCCCAAGAGACCCAGTACTTC,CATQRGAQETQYF
TRBJ2-1,TRBD2,.,TRBV18,TGTGCCAGCTCACCCACGGGGGGGCGCGGGGACAATGAGCAGTTCTTC,CASSPTGGRGDNEQFF
TRBJ2-7,TRBD1,.,TRBV7-9,TGTGCCAGCAGCTTAGGTACGACAGGGAAACCCTCTTGGGAGCAGTACTTC,CASSLGTTGKPSWEQYF
TRBJ2-2,.,.,TRBV6-5,TGTGCCAGCAGTTCTAAGGGAGGGGGCAACACCGGGGAGCTGTTTTTT,CASSSKGGGNTGELFF
TRBJ2-5,TRBD1,.,TRBV11-2,TGTGCCAGCAGCTTGGGGACAGGAGAGACCCAGTACTTC,CASSLGTGETQYF
TRBJ1-1,.,.,TRBV5-4,TGTGCCAGCAGCCCTCGGACAGTAAAGAACACTGAAGCTTTCTTT,CASSPRTVKNTEAFF
TRBJ2-6,TRBD1,.,TRBV5-1,TGCGCCAGCAGCCCGCGACAGGGTTCCTCTGGGGCCAACGTCCTGACTTTC,CASSPRQGSSGANVLTF
TRBJ1-2,.,.,TRBV5-6,TGTGCCAGCAGCCGGCTCGCTTATTATGGCTACACCTTC,CASSRLAYYGYTF
TRBJ1-4,TRBD1,.,TRBV14,TGTGCCAGCAGCCAAGATAGGGACAGCACTAATGAAAAACTGTTTTTT,CASSQDRDSTNEKLFF
TRBJ1-2,TRBD1,.,TRBV19,TGTGCCAGTAGTATATCCGGGACAGGGAACTATGGCTACACCTTC,CASSISGTGNYGYTF
TRBJ1-4,TRBD1,.,TRBV6-1,TGTGCCAGCAGATGGGACAGTGAAAAACTGTTTTTT,CASRWDSEKLFF
TRBJ2-5,TRBD2,.,TRBV11-3,TGTGCCAGCAGCTTATCCCCCCCAGCGGGGGGAGAGACCCAGTACTTC,CASSLSPPAGGETQYF
TRBJ1-5,.,.,TRBV6-4,TGTGCCAGCAGTGACGCGAGGAGGGGGAGCAATCAGCCCCAGCATTTT,CASSDARRGSNQPQHF
TRBJ2-7,.,.,TRBV9,TGTGCCAGCAGCGTAAGGGGCGACTCGCCTTACGAGCAGTACTTC,CASSVRGDSPYEQYF
TRBJ2-5,TRBD1,.,TRBV6-5,TGTGCCAGCAGTTACTTAGGGGGCAGGGAGACCCAGTACTTC,CASSYLGGRETQYF
TRBJ1-4,.,.,TRBV5-6,TGTGCCAGCAGCTTGACGGGCAGGTCGTCGGAAAAACTGTTTTTT,CASSLTGRSSEKLFF
TRBJ1-1,.,.,TRBV7-2,TGTGCCAGCAGCTTAATGAACACTGAAGCTTTCTTT,CASSLMNTEAFF
TRBJ1-1,TRBD1,.,TRBV5-4,TGTGCCAGCAGCCATGACAGGGTAAGAGAAGCTTTCTTT,CASSHDRVREAFF
TRBJ2-1,TRBD2,.,TRBV19,TGTGCCAGTAGTATAGGGACTAGCGGAGCCTACAATGAGCAGTTCTTC,CASSIGTSGAYNEQFF
TRBJ2-2,.,.,TRBV5-4,TGTGCCAGCCCGGCCCTCACCGGGGAGCTGTTTTTT,CASPALTGELFF
TRBJ1-5,.,.,TRBV19,TGTGCCAGTAGTATTGGCGGAAAAGGCCAGCCCCAGCATTTT,CASSIGGKGQPQHF
TRBJ1-5,.,.,TRBV15,TGTGCCACCAGCTGGAGTATCAATCAGGGGCCCCAGCATTTT,CATSWSINQGPQHF
TRBJ1-5,TRBD1,.,TRBV28,TGTGCCAGCAGTCAGGCGACAGGGGCGAGCAATCAGCCCCAGCATTTT,CASSQATGASNQPQHF
TRBJ1-5,TRBD1,.,TRBV19,TGTGCCAGTAGTATAGGGACAGGACATAGCAATCAGCCCCAGCATTTT,CASSIGTGHSNQPQHF
TRBJ2-7,.,.,TRBV7-2,TGTGCCAGCAGCTTAGCCGGCACCTACGAGCAGTACTTC,CASSLAGTYEQYF
TRBJ2-3,TRBD1,.,TRBV7-2,TGTGCCAGCAGCGGGCAGGGGGTGACAGATACGCAGTATTTT,CASSGQGVTDTQYF
TRBJ2-6,.,once,TRBV6-5,TGTGCCAGCAGTTACCGGCCTCTTGGGGCCAACGTCCTGACTTTC,CASSYRPLGANVLTF
TRBJ1-5,.,.,TRBV5-5,TGTGCCAGCAGCTTGAGGAGTCTCGGACAGTCATTAATTAGCAATCAGCCCCAGCATTTT,CASSLRSLGQSLISNQPQHF